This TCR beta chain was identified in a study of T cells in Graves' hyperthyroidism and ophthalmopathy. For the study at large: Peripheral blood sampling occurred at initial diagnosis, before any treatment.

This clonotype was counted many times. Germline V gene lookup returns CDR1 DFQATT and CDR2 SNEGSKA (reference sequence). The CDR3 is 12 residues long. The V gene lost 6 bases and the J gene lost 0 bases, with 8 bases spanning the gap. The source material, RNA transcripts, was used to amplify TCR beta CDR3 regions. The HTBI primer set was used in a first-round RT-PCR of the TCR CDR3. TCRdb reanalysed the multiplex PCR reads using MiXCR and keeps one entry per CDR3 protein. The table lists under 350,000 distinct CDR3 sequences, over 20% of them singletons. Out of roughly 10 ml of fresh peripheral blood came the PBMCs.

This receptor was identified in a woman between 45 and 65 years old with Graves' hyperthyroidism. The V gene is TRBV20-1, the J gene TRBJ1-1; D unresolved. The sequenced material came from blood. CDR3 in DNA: TGCAGTGCCCCAACAGTGAACACTGAAGCTTTCTTT. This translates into CSAPTVNTEAFF.